These 8 T cell receptor beta chains share one sample of origin, sequenced in a study of blood T cell repertoires in COVID-19. Profiling relied on immunoSEQ multiplex PCR, and the TCRdb table lists in-frame clones only, not all of them. The sample has roughly 100,000 clones, about 90% seen once; the top ten hold 5% to 7.5%. The sequenced material came from peripheral blood. The receptor source for this set is a human donor in a cohort sampled during active COVID-19.

V usage is TRBV29-1 and J usage is TRBJ2-7; D may be TRBD1 (8 bases). Germline V lookup: CDR1 SQVTM, CDR2 ANQGSEA. The CDR3 is made up of 13 amino acids. The V end was cut by 7 bases, the J end by 4 bases, with 17 bases between. The CDR3 loop is CSAGRTGSYEQYF. The DNA of the CDR3 is TGCAGCGCCGGGAGGACAGGGTCTTACGAGCAGTACTTC.

The V and J genes are TRBV5-6 and TRBJ2-7, with 12 bases fitting TRBD1. V was pared by 3 bases and J by 4 bases, with 5 bases of the junction left unmatched. This CDR3 contains 15 residues. Germline CDR1 is SGHDT and CDR2 is YYEEEE. CDR3 sequence: CASSWPGQGAYEQYF. In DNA, the CDR3 is TGTGCCAGCAGCTGGCCGGGACAGGGGGCTTACGAGCAGTACTTC.

The chain carries TRBV5-1 and TRBJ2-2; D remains ambiguous. CDR3 length: 16 amino acids. Germline CDR1 SGHRS, CDR2 YFSETQ. V lost 0 bases and J 1 base, leaving 10 bases between the germline ends. CDR3 loop: CASSLAAAGNTGELFF. The CDR3 DNA is TGCGCCAGCAGCTTGGCCGCCGCAGGGAACACCGGGGAGCTGTTTTTT. Based on the CDR3 plus reference TRBV5-1 and TRBJ2-2, the full variable domain is KAGVTQTPRYLIKTRGQQVTLSCSPISGHRSVSWYQQTPGQGLQFLFEYFSETQRNKGNFPGRFSGRQFSNSRSEMNVSTLELGDSALYLCASSLAAAGNTGELFFGEGSRLTVL.

V and J are TRBV5-1 and TRBJ1-1; D ambiguous. CDR3 length: 13 amino acids. Germline V gene sequence: CDR1 SGHRS, CDR2 YFSETQ. V was shortened by 5 bases and J by 3 bases, with 11 bases between the two germline ends. The CDR3 region is CASSLDTYTEAFF. DNA for the CDR3: TGCGCCAGCAGTTTAGACACGTACACTGAAGCTTTCTTT.

The chain recombines TRBV27 with TRBJ2-7; TRBD1 aligns across 9 bases. Unmatched junction bases numbered 8, after V lost 5 bases and J lost 6 bases. The CDR3 is 14 amino acids. Germline-derived CDR1 and CDR2 are MNHEY and SMNVEV (reference sequence). This CDR3 reads CASSLTDRGTEQYF. As DNA, the CDR3 is TGTGCCAGCAGTCTAACGGACAGGGGTACCGAGCAGTACTTC.

V gene TRBV27 combines with J gene TRBJ2-3; TRBD1 agrees at 8 bases. Germline trimming cut 4 bases from V and 2 bases from J; bases unmatched to any gene: 8. This CDR3 spans 16 amino acids. Germline-derived CDR1 and CDR2 are MNHEY and SMNVEV (reference sequence). CDR3 loop: CASSSGQGPLTDTQYF. CDR3 nucleotides: TGTGCCAGCAGTTCCGGACAGGGACCCCTCACAGATACGCAGTATTTT.

The gene calls are TRBV5-1 and TRBJ1-2, with a weak D call TRBD1 (6 bases). The germline V and J ends were trimmed by 2 bases and 5 bases, with 10 bases remaining between them. The CDR3 length is 13 residues. Germline lookup yields CDR1 SGHRS and CDR2 YFSETQ. CDR3 coding DNA: TGCGCCAGCAGCTTCGCAGGGGTGTATGGCTACACCTTC. Its protein product is CASSFAGVYGYTF.

This clone has only one observation. This sequence joins TRBV19 and TRBJ1-2, with TRBD1 as a possible D gene (6 bases). Trimming took 8 bases from V and 4 from J, leaving 14 bases between them. The V gene's germline CDR1 is LNHDA and CDR2 SQIVND (reference sequence). This CDR3 contains 13 residues. The CDR3 region is CASSRDTIYGYTF. DNA for the CDR3: TGTGCCAGTTCCCGGGACACTATCTATGGCTACACCTTC.